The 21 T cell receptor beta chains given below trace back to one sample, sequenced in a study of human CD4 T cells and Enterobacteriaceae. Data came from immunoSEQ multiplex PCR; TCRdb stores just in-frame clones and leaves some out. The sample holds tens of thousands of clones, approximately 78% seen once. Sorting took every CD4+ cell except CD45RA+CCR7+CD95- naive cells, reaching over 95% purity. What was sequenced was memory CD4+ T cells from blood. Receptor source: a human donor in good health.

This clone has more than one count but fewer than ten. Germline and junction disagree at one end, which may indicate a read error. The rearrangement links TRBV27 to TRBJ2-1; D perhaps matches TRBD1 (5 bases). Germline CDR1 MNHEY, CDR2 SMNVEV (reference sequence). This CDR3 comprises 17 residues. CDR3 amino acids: CASRLYSTTATYNEQFF. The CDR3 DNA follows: TGTGCCAGCAGGTTATACTCAACGACAGCTACCTACAATGAGCAGTTCTTC.

As DNA, the CDR3 is TGTGCCAGCAGTCCCGCCAAGGTTAACACTGAAGCTTTCTTT. Protein sequence: CASSPAKVNTEAFF. The chain employs TRBV27 and TRBJ1-1; D remains ambiguous. Trimming removed 5 bases at V and 2 bases at J, with 12 bases between. Germline loops: CDR1 MNHEY, CDR2 SMNVEV (reference sequence). There are 14 residues in the CDR3.

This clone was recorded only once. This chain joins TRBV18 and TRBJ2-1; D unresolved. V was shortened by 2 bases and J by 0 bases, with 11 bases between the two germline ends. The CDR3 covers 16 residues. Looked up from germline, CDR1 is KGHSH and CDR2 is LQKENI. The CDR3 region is CASSPIGPASYNEQFF. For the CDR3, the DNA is TGTGCCAGCTCACCAATAGGGCCAGCCTCCTACAATGAGCAGTTCTTC. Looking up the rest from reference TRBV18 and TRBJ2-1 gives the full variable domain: NAGVMQNPRHLVRRRGQEARLRCSPMKGHSHVYWYRQLPEEGLKFMVYLQKENIIDESGMPKERFSAEFPKEGPSILRIQQVVRGDSAAYFCASSPIGPASYNEQFFGPGTRLTVL.

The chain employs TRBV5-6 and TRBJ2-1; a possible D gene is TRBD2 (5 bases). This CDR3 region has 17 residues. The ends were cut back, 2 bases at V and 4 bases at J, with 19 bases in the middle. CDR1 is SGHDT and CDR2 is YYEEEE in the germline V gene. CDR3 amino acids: CASSFPSGRRGYNEQFF. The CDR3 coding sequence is TGTGCCAGCAGCTTCCCGTCCGGGCGCCGGGGTTACAATGAGCAGTTCTTC.

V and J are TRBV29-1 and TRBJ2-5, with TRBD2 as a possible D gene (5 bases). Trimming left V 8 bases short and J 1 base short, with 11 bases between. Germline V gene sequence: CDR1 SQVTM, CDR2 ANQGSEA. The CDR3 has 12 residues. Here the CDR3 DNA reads TGCAGCCACTCTCGGGGCCAAGAGACCCAGTACTTC. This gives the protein CSHSRGQETQYF. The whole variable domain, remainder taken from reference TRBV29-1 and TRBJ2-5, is SAVISQKPSRDICQRGTSLTIQCQVDSQVTMMFWYRQQPGQSLTLIATANQGSEATYESGFVIDKFPISRPNLTFSTLTVSNMSPEDSSIYLCSHSRGQETQYFGPGTRLLVL.

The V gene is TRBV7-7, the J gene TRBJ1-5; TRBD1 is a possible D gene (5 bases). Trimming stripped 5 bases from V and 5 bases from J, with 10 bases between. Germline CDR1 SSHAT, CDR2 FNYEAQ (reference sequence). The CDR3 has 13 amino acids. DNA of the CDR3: TGTGCCAGCAGCAGGGACCGTTATCAGCCCCAGCATTTT. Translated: CASSRDRYQPQHF. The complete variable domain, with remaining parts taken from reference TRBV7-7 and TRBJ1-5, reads GAGVSQSPRYKVTKRGQDVTLRCDPISSHATLYWYQQALGQGPEFLTYFNYEAQPDKSGLPSDRFSAERPEGSISTLTIQRTEQRDSAMYRCASSRDRYQPQHFGDGTRLSIL.

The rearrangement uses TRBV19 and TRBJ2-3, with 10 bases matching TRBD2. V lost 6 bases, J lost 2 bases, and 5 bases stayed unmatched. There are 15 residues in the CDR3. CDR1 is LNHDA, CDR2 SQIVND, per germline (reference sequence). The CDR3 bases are TGTGCCAGTAGCCCAGGACTAGCGGACACAGATACGCAGTATTTT. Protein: CASSPGLADTDTQYF.

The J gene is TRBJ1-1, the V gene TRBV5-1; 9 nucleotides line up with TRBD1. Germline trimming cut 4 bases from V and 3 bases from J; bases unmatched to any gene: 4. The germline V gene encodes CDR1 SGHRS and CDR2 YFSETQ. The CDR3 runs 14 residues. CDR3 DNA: TGCGCCAGCAGCCCCGGGGACAGGGACACTGAAGCTTTCTTT. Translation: CASSPGDRDTEAFF.

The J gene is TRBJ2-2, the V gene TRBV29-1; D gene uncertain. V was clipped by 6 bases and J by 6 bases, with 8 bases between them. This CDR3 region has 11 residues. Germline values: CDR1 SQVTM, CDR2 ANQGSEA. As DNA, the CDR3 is TGCAGCGTAGCTAGGGCCGGGGAGCTGTTTTTT. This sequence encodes CSVARAGELFF.

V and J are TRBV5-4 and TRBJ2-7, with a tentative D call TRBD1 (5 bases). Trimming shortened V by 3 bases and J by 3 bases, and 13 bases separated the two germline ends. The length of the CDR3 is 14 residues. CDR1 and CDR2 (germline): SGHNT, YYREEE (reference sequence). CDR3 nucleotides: TGTGCCAGCAGCTGGGTAGGGGATGGCTACGAGCAGTACTTC. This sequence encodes CASSWVGDGYEQYF. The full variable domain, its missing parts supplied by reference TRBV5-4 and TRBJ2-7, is ETGVTQSPTHLIKTRGQQVTLRCSSQSGHNTVSWYQQALGQGPQFIFQYYREEENGRGNFPPRFSGLQFPNYSSELNVNALELDDSALYLCASSWVGDGYEQYFGPGTRLTVT.

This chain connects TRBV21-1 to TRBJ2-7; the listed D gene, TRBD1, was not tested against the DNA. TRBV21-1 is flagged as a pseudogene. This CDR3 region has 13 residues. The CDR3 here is CASSRGRGYEQYF. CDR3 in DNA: TGTGCCAGCAGCAGGGGGCGCGGGTACGAGCAGTACTTC.

The CDR3 region has the DNA TGTGCCAGCAGTGAAGCGGGCCAGCGGGGGCACAATGAGCAGTTCTTC. It specifies CASSEAGQRGHNEQFF. The rearrangement uses TRBV6-1 and TRBJ2-1; 8 positions match TRBD2. Trimming took 0 bases from V and 5 from J; bases not matched to a gene: 6. Looked up from germline, CDR1 is MNHNS and CDR2 is SASEGT. The CDR3 is 16 amino acids.

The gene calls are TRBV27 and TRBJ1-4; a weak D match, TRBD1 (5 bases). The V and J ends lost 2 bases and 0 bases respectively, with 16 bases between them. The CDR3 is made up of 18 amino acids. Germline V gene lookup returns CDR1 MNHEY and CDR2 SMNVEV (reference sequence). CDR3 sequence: CASSLRDPSFATNEKLFF. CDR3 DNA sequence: TGTGCCAGCAGTTTACGGGACCCAAGCTTTGCAACTAATGAAAAACTGTTTTTT.

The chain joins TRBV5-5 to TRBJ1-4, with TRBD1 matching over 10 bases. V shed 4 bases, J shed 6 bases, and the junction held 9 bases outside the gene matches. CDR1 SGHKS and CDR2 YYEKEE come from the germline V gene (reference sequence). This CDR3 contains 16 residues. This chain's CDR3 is CASSLGPGQGYEKLFF. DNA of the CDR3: TGTGCCAGCAGCCTCGGACCGGGACAGGGGTATGAAAAACTGTTTTTT.

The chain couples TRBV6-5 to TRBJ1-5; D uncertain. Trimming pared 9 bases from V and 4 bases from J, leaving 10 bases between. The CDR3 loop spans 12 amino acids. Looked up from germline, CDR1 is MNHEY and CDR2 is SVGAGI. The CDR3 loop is CARIVCNQPQHF. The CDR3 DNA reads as TGTGCCAGAATCGTATGTAATCAGCCCCAGCATTTT.

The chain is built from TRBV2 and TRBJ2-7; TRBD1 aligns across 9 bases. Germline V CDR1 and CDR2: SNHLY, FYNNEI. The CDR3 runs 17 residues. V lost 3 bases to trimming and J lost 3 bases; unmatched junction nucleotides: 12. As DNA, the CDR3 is TGTGCCAGCAGTGAGTATAGTTTGCGACAGGGGGTCTACGAGCAGTACTTC. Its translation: CASSEYSLRQGVYEQYF.

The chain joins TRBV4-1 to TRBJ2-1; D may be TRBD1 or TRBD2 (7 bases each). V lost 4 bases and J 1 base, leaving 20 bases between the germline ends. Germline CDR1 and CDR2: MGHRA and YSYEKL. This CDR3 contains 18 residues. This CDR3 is CASSLQGGRAGSYNEQFF. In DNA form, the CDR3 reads TGCGCCAGCAGCCTTCAGGGGGGGAGGGCCGGGTCCTACAATGAGCAGTTCTTC.

This chain's CDR3 is CASSRLNSGQEAGEAFF. CDR3 in DNA: TGTGCCAGCTCGCGATTAAATTCGGGACAGGAGGCAGGGGAAGCTTTCTTT. The genes are TRBV18 and TRBJ1-1; 8 nucleotides match TRBD1. The CDR3 totals 17 residues. CDR1 is KGHSH and CDR2 is LQKENI in the germline V gene. The junction had 20 bases not matched to a gene; V was cut back by 6 bases and J by 8 bases.

This CDR3 reads CASSHGTATDTQYF. CDR3 nucleotides: TGCGCCAGCAGTCACGGGACAGCAACAGATACGCAGTATTTT. This chain connects TRBV23-1 to TRBJ2-3; 7 bases map to TRBD1. TRBV23-1 is marked as an open reading frame, function uncertain. Losses at the gene ends were 3 bases for V and 3 bases for J; bases not matched to a gene: 3. The CDR3 spans 14 residues.

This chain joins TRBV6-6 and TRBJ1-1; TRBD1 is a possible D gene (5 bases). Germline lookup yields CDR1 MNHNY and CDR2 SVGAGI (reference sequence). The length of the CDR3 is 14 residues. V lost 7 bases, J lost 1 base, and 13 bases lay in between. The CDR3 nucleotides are TGTGCCAGCACCCGAAGTGGGGCGAACACTGAAGCTTTCTTT. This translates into CASTRSGANTEAFF.

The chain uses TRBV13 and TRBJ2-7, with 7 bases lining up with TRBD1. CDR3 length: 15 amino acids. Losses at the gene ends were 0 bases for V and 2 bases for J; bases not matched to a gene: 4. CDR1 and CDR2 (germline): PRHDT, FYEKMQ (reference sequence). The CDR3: CASSLGRQGTYEQYF. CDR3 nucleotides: TGTGCCAGCAGCTTAGGGAGACAGGGAACCTACGAGCAGTACTTC.